This T cell receptor (beta chain) emerged from a study of T-cell memory formation after mild COVID-19. At the level of the study: Among the donors, TCR clusters were largely specific to each donor.

CDR1 and CDR2 from the germline V gene are SEHNR and FQNEAQ (reference sequence). The CDR3 runs 16 residues. V was pared by 6 bases and J by 2 bases, with 14 bases between. Study outcomes and limitations: Researchers could not confirm that second-wave clones peaking on day 37 targeted SARS-CoV-2. Those CD4+ clones that contracted were mainly in CM and EM (CD8+ ones in EMRA).

Via MiXCR, TCRdb re-called the 5' RACE reads, giving one row per CDR3 protein. The table has some 260,000 distinct CDR3 sequences, roughly 15% seen once. This clonotype was detected a few times. Antigen: not known. Specimen: PBMCs or a T cell subset sorted from them (not recorded which). The receptor's source is a man younger than 35 who had mild COVID-19 (a few samples of this study predate the infection). Cell type and time point are not known. This chain joins TRBV7-9 and TRBJ1-6; D might be TRBD1 (5 bases). CDR3 amino acids: CASSRSGGAYNSPLHF. In nucleotides, the CDR3 is TGTGCCAGCAGTCGATCCGGGGGGGCCTATAATTCACCCCTCCACTTT.